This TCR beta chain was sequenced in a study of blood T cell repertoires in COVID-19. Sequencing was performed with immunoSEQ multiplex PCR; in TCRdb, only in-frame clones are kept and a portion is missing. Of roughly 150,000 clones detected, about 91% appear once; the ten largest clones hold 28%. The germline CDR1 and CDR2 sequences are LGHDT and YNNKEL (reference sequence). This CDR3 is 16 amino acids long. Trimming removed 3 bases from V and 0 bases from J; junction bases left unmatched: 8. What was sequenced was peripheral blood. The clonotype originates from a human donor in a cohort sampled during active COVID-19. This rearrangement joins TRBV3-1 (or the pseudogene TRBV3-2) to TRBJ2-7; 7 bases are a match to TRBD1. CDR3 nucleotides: TGTGCCAGCAGCCAGGCGCTAGGACAGGTCTCCTACGAGCAGTACTTC. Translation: CASSQALGQVSYEQYF.